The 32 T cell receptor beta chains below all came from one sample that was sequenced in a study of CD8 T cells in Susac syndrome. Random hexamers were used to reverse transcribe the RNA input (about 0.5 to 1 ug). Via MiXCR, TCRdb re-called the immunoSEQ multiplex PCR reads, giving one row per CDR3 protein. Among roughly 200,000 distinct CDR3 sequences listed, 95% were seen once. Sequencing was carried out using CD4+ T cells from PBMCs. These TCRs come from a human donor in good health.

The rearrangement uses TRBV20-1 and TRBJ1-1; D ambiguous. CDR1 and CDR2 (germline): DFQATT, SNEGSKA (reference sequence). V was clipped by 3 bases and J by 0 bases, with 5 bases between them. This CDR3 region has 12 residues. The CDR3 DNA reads TGCAGTGCTAGGTGGGTGAACACTGAAGCTTTCTTT. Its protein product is CSARWVNTEAFF.

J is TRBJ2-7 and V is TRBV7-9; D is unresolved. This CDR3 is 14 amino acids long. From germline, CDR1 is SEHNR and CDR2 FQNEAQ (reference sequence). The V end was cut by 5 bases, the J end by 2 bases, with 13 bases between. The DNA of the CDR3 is TGTGCCAGCAGCCTACCGCAGGAGCCCTACGAGCAGTACTTC. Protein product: CASSLPQEPYEQYF.

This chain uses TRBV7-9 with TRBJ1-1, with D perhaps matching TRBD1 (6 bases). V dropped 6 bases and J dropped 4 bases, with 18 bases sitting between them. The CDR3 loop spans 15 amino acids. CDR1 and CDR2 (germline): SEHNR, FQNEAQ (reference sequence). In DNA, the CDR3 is TGTGCCAGCAGTCTCCAAGGGGGATTCGGCACTGAAGCTTTCTTT. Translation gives CASSLQGGFGTEAFF.

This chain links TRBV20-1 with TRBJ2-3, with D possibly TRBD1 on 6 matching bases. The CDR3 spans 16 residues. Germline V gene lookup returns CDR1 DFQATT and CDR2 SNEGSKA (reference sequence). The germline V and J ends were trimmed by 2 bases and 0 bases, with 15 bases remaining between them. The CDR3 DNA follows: TGCAGTGCTAGACGTTCTGGGACATTGAGCACAGATACGCAGTATTTT. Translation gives CSARRSGTLSTDTQYF.

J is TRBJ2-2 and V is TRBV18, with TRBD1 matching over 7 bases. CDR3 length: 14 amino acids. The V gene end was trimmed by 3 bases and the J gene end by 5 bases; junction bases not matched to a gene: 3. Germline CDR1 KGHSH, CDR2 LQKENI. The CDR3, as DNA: TGTGCCAGCTCACCGGGACAGACTACCGGGGAGCTGTTTTTT. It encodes CASSPGQTTGELFF.

The CDR3 DNA reads as TGCAGTGCTAGAGATAAAGGAAGGAGGAAAAACACCGGGGAGCTGTTTTTT. It yields the protein CSARDKGRRKNTGELFF. The chain has TRBV20-1 and TRBJ2-2; D is possibly TRBD2 (5 bases). CDR3 length: 17 residues. Germline-derived CDR1 and CDR2 are DFQATT and SNEGSKA (reference sequence). The V end lost 0 bases, the J end lost 2 bases, and 16 bases lay between the germline ends.

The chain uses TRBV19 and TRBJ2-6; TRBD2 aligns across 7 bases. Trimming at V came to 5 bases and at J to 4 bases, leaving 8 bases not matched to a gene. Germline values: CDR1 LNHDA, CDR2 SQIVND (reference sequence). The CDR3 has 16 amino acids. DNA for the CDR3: TGTGCCAGTAGTCCGCCGACTAGCCCAGGGGCCAACGTCCTGACTTTC. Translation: CASSPPTSPGANVLTF.

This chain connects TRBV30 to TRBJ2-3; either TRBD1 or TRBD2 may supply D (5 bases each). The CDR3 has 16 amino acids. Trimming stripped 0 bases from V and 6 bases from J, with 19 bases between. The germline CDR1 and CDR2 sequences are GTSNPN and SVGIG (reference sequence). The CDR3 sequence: CAWSVPPGPGADTQYF. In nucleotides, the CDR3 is TGTGCCTGGAGTGTCCCCCCCGGGCCCGGGGCGGATACGCAGTATTTT.

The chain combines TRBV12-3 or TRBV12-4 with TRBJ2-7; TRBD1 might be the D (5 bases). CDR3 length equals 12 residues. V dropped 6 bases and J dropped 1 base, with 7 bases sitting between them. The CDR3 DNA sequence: TGTGCCAGCAGAAGGGGATCCTACGAGCAGTACTTC. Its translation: CASRRGSYEQYF.

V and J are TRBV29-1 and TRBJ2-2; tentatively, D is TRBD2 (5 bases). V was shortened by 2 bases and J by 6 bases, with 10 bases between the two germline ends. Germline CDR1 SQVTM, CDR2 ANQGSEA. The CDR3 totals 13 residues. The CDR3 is CSVERVSAGELFF. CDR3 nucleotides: TGCAGCGTTGAAAGGGTTAGCGCCGGGGAGCTGTTTTTT.

CDR3 amino acids: CASSRRVGEKLFF. CDR3 DNA sequence: TGCGCCAGCAGTCGAAGGGTAGGGGAAAAACTGTTTTTT. V is TRBV23-1 and J is TRBJ1-4; D remains unclear. TRBV23-1 is identified as an open reading frame with a role that is uncertain. This CDR3 spans 13 amino acids. Trimming removed 4 bases at V and 8 bases at J, with 11 bases between.

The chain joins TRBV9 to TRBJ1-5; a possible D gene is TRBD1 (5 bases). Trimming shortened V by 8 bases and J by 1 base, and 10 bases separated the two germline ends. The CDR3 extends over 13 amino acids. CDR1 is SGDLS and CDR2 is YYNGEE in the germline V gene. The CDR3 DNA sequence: TGTGCCAGTAGCCGACAGAGCAATCAGCCCCAGCATTTT. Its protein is CASSRQSNQPQHF.

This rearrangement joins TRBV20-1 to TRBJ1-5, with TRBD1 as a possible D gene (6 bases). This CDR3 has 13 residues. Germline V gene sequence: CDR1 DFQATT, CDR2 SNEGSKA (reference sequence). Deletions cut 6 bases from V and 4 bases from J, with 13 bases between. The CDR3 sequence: CSAPGVGNQPQHF. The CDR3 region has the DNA TGCAGTGCCCCAGGGGTGGGGAATCAGCCCCAGCATTTT.

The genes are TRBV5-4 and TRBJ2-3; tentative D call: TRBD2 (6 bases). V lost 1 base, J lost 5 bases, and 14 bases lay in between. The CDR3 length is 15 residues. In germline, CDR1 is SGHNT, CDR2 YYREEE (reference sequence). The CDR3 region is CASSLYAGRRDTQYF. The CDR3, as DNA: TGTGCCAGCAGCTTGTATGCGGGGCGCAGAGATACGCAGTATTTT.

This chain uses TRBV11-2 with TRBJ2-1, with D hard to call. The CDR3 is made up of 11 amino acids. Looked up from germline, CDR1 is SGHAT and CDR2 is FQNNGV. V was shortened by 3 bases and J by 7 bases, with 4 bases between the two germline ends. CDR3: CASSFRNEQFF. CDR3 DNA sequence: TGTGCCAGCAGCTTTCGGAATGAGCAGTTCTTC.

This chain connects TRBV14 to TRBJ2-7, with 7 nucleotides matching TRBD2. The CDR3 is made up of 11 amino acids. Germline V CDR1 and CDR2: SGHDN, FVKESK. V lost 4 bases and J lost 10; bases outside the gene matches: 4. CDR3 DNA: TGTGCCAGCAGCCCGGGGGGAAGCCAGTACTTC. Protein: CASSPGGSQYF.

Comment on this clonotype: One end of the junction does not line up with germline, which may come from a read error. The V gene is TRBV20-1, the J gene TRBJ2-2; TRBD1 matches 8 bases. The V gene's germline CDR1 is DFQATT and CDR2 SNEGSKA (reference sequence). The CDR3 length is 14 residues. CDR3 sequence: CSARRTGNTGELFF. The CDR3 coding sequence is TGCAGTGCTAGGAGGACAGGGAACACCGGGGAACTGTTTTTT.

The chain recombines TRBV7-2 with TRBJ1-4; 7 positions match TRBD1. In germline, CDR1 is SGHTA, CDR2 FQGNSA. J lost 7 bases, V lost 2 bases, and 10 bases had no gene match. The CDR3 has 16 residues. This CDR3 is CASSLMSGGISEKLFF. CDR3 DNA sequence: TGTGCCAGCAGCTTAATGTCAGGGGGTATTTCTGAAAAACTGTTTTTT.

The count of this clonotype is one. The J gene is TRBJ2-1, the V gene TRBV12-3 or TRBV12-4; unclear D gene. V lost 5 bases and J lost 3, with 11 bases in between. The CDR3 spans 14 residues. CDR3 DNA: TGTGCCAGCAGTGTGGGTTGGGTCTACAATGAGCAGTTCTTC. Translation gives CASSVGWVYNEQFF.

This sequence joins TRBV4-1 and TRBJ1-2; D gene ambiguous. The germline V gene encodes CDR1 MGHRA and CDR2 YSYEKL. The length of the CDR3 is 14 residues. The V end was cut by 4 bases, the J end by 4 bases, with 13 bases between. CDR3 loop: CASSPADRIYGYTF. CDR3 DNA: TGCGCCAGCAGCCCAGCGGACCGCATCTATGGCTACACCTTC.

The CDR3 sequence is CASSVAGINEAFF. The CDR3 nucleotides are TGTGCCAGCAGCGTAGCTGGAATTAATGAAGCTTTCTTT. This chain connects TRBV9 to TRBJ1-1, with no clear D. The ends were cut back, 0 bases at V and 7 bases at J, with 10 bases in the middle. Germline CDR1 SGDLS, CDR2 YYNGEE. The CDR3 loop spans 13 amino acids.

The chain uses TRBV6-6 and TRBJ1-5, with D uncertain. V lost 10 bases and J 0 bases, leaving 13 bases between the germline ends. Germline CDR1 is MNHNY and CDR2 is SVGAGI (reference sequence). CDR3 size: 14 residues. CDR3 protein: CAMGDGNSNQPQHF. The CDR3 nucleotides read TGTGCCATGGGAGACGGGAATAGCAATCAGCCCCAGCATTTT.

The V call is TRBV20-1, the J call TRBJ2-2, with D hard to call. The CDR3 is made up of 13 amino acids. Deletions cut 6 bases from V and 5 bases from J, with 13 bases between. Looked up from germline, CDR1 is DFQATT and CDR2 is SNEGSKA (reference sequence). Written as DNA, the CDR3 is TGCAGTGCCTCACCGGCCTCAACCGGGGAGCTGTTTTTT. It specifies CSASPASTGELFF.

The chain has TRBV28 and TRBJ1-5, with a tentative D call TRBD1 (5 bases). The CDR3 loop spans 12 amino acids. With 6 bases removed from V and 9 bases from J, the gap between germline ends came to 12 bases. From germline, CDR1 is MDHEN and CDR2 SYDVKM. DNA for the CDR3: TGTGCCAGCAGCCGTCCAGGGCTGCCCCAGCATTTT. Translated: CASSRPGLPQHF. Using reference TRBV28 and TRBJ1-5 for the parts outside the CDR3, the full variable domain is DVKVTQSSRYLVKRTGEKVFLECVQDMDHENMFWYRQDPGLGLRLIYFSYDVKMKEKGDIPEGYSVSREKKERFSLILESASTNQTSMYLCASSRPGLPQHFGDGTRLSIL.

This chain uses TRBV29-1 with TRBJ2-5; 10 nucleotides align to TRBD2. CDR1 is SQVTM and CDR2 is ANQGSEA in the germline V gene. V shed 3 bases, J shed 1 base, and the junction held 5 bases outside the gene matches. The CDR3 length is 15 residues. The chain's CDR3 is CSVDPTSGLQETQYF. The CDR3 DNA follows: TGCAGCGTTGACCCGACTAGCGGGCTCCAAGAGACCCAGTACTTC.

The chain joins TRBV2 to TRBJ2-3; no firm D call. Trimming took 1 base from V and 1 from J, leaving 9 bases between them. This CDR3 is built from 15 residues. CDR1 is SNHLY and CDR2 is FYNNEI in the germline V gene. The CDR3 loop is CASSEELVGTDTQYF. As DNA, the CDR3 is TGTGCCAGCAGTGAAGAGCTAGTGGGCACAGATACGCAGTATTTT.

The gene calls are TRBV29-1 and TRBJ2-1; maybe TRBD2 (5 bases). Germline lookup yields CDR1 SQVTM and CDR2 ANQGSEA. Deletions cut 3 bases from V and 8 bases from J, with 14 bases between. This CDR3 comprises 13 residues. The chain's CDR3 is CSVEIRGLYEQFF. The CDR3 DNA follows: TGCAGCGTTGAGATCCGGGGTTTGTATGAGCAGTTCTTC.

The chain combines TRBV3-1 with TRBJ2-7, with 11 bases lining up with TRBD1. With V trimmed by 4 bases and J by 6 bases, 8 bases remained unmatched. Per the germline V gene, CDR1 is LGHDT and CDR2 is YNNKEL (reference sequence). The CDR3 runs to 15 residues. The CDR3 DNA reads TGTGCCAGCAGCCCTGGGACAGGGGGAACTGGCGAGCAGTACTTC. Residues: CASSPGTGGTGEQYF.

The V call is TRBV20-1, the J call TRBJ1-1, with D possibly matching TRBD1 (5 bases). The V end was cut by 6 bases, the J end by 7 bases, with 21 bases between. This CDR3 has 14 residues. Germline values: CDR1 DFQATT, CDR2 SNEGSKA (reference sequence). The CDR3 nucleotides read TGCAGTGCCAAAGACAGCCCGGCAAAGAGTGAAGCTTTCTTT. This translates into CSAKDSPAKSEAFF.

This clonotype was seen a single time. The DNA of the CDR3 is TGTGCCATCAGGCCCGGGACGGACGGCTATGGCTACACCTTC. Translation: CAIRPGTDGYGYTF. This chain uses TRBV10-3 with TRBJ1-2; the D gene is possibly TRBD1 (5 bases). The V gene's germline CDR1 is ENHRY and CDR2 SYGVKD. Trimming left V 6 bases short and J 4 bases short, with 15 bases between. This CDR3 region has 14 residues.

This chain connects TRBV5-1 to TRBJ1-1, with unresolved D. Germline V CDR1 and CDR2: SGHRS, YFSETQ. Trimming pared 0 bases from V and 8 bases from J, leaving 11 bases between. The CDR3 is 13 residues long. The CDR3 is CASSLGTQQEAFF. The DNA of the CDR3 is TGCGCCAGCAGCTTGGGAACACAGCAGGAAGCTTTCTTT.

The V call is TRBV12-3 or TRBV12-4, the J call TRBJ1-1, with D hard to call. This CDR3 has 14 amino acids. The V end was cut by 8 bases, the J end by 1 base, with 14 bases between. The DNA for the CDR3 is TGTGCCAGCTCGAGGCGTCCGGGGAACACTGAAGCTTTCTTT. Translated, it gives CASSRRPGNTEAFF.